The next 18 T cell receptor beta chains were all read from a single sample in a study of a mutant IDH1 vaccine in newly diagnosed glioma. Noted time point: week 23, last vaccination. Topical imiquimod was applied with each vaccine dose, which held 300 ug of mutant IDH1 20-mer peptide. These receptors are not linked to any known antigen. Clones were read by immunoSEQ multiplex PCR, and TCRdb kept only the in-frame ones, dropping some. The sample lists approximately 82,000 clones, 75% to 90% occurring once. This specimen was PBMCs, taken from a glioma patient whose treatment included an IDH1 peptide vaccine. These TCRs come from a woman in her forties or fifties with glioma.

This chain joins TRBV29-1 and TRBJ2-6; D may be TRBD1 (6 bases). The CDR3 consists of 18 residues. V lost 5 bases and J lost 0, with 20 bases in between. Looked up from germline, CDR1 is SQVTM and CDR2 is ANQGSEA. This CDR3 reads CSVYLSGEGDSGANVLTF. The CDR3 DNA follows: TGCAGCGTTTACCTCTCAGGGGAAGGGGACTCTGGGGCCAACGTCCTGACTTTC. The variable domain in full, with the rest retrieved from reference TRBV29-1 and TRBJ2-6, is SAVISQKPSRDICQRGTSLTIQCQVDSQVTMMFWYRQQPGQSLTLIATANQGSEATYESGFVIDKFPISRPNLTFSTLTVSNMSPEDSSIYLCSVYLSGEGDSGANVLTFGAGSRLTVL.

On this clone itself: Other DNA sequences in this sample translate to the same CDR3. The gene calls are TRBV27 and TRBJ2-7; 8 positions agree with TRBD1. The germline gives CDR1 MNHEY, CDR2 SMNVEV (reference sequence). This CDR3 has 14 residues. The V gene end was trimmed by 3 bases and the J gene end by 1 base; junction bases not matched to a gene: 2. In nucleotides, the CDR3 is TGTGCCAGCAGTTTGGGGACAGGTTCCTACGAGCAGTACTTC. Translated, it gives CASSLGTGSYEQYF.

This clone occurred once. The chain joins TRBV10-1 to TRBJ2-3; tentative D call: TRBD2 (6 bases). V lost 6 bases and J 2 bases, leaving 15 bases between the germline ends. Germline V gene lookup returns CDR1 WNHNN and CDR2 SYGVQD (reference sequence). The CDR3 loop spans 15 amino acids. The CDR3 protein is CASSPLAGNTDTQYF. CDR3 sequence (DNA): TGCGCCAGCAGCCCACTAGCCGGGAACACAGATACGCAGTATTTT.

CDR3 sequence: CASSFVRSSGGIWGEQYF. The CDR3 DNA reads as TGTGCCAGCAGCTTCGTCAGGTCAAGCGGAGGGATTTGGGGCGAGCAGTACTTC. The V and J genes are TRBV7-3 and TRBJ2-7; possible D gene TRBD2, 6 bases. This CDR3 spans 18 amino acids. Trimming left V 3 bases short and J 6 bases short, with 27 bases between. Germline V lookup: CDR1 SGHTA, CDR2 FQGTGA. Full variable domain (remainder filled in from reference TRBV7-3 and TRBJ2-7): GAGVSQTPSNKVTEKGKYVELRCDPISGHTALYWYRQSLGQGPEFLIYFQGTGAADDSGLPNDRFFAVRPEGSVSTLKIQRTERGDSAVYLCASSFVRSSGGIWGEQYFGPGTRLTVT.

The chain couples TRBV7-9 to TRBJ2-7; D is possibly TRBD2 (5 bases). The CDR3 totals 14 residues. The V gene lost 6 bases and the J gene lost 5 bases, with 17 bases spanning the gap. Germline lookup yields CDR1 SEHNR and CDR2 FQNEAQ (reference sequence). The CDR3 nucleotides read TGTGCCAGCAGGCCGGACTCTCGAACCCACGAGCAGTACTTC. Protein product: CASRPDSRTHEQYF.

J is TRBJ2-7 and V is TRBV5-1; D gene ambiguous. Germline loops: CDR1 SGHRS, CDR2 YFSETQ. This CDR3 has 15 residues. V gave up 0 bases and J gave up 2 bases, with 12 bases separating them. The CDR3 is CASSLAAPSTYEQYF. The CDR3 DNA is TGCGCCAGCAGCTTGGCGGCCCCCAGCACCTACGAGCAGTACTTC.

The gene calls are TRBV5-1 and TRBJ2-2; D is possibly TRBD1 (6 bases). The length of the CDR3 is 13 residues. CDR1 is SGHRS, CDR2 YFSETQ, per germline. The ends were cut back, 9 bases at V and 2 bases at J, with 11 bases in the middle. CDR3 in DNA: TGCGCCACCAGGACAGCTAACACCGGGGAGCTGTTTTTT. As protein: CATRTANTGELFF.

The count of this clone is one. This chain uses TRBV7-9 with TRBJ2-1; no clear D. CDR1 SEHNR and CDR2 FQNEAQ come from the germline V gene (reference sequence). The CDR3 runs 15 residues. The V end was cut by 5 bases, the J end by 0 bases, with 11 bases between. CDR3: CASSSPLSSYNEQFF. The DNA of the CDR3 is TGTGCCAGCAGCAGCCCCCTCAGCTCCTACAATGAGCAGTTCTTC.

The CDR3 nucleotides read TGCGCCAGCAGCCCCCAGGGGGGAAGGAATTCACCCCTCCACTTT. Its translation: CASSPQGGRNSPLHF. The chain has TRBV5-1 and TRBJ1-6, with 7 positions matching TRBD1. J was trimmed by 7 bases and V by 4 bases; bases with no gene match: 8. This CDR3 has 15 residues. Germline V gene data show CDR1 as SGHRS and CDR2 as YFSETQ.

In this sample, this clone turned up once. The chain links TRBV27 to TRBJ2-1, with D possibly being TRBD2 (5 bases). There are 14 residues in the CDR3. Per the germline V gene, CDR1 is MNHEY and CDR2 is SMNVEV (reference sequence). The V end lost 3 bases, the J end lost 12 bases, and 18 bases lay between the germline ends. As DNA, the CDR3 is TGTGCCAGCAGTTTCTTGGACTCCTCCGCGGGGCAGTTCTTC. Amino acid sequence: CASSFLDSSAGQFF.

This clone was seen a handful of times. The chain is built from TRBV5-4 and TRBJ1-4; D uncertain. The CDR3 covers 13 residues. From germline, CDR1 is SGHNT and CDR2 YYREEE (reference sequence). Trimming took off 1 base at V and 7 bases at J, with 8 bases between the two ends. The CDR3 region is CASSLKQGEKLFF. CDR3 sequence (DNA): TGTGCCAGCAGCTTGAAGCAAGGTGAAAAACTGTTTTTT. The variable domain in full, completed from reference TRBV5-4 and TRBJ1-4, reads ETGVTQSPTHLIKTRGQQVTLRCSSQSGHNTVSWYQQALGQGPQFIFQYYREEENGRGNFPPRFSGLQFPNYSSELNVNALELDDSALYLCASSLKQGEKLFFGSGTQLSVL.

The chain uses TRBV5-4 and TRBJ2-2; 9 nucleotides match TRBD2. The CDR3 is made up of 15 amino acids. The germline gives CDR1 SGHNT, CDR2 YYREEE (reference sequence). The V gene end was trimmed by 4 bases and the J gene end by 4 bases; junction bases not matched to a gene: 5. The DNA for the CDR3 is TGTGCCAGCAGCCGGCGGGGGGGTGGCACCGGGGAGCTGTTTTTT. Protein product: CASSRRGGGTGELFF.

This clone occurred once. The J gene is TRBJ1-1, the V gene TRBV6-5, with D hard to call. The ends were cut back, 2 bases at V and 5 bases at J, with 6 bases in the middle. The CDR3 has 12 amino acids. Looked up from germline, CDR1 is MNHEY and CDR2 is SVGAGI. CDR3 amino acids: CASSYVGTEAFF. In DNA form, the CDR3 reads TGTGCCAGCAGTTACGTGGGTACTGAAGCTTTCTTT.

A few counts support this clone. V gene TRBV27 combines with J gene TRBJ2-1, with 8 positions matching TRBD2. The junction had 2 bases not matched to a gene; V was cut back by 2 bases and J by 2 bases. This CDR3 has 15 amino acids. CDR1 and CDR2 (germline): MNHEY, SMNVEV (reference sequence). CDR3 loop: CASSLGAGAYNEQFF. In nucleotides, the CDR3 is TGTGCCAGCAGTTTAGGAGCGGGGGCCTACAATGAGCAGTTCTTC.

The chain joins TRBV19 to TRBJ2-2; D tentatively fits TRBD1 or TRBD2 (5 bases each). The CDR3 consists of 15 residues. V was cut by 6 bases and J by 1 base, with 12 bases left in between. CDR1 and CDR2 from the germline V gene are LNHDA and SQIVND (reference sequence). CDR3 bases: TGTGCCAGTAGGGATGGGACGTTGAACACCGGGGAGCTGTTTTTT. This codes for CASRDGTLNTGELFF.

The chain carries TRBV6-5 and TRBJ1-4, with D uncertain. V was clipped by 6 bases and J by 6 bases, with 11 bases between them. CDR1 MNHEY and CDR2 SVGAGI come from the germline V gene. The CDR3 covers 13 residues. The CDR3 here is CASSLFRYEKLFF. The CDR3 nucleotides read TGTGCCAGCAGCCTTTTTCGATATGAAAAACTGTTTTTT.

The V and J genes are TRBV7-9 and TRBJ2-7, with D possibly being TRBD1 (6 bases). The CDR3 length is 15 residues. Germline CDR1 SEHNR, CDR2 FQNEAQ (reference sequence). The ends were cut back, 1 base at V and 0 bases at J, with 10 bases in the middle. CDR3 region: CASSLERTDSYEQYF. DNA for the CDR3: TGTGCCAGCAGCTTAGAAAGGACAGACTCCTACGAGCAGTACTTC.

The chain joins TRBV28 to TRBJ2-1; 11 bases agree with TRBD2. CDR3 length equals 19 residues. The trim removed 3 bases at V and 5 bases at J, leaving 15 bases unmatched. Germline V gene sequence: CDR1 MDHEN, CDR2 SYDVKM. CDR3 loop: CASSLMRGLAGGSDNEQFF. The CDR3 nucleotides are TGTGCCAGCAGTTTGATGAGGGGGCTAGCGGGAGGAAGCGACAATGAGCAGTTCTTC.